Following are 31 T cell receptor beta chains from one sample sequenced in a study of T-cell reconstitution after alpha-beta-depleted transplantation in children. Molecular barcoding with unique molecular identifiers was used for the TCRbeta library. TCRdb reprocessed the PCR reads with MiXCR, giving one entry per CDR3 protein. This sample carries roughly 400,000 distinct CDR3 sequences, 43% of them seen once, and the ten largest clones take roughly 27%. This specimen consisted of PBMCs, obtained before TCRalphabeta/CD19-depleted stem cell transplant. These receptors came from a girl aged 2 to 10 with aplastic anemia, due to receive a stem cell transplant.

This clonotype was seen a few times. CDR3 sequence: CASSLVSGRRNEQFF. The CDR3 DNA reads as TGTGCCAGCAGCTTGGTTAGCGGGAGGCGCAATGAGCAGTTCTTC. V usage is TRBV7-2 and J usage is TRBJ2-1, with 10 nucleotides matching TRBD2. J lost 6 bases, V lost 3 bases, and 5 bases had no gene match. There are 15 residues in the CDR3. Germline loops: CDR1 SGHTA, CDR2 FQGNSA.

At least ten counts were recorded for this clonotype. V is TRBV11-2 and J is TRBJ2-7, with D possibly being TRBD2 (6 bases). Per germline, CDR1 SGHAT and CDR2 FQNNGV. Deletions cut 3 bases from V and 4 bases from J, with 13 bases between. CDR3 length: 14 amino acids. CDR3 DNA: TGTGCCAGCAGCTTGACTAGAGATTCGTACGAGCAGTACTTC. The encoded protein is CASSLTRDSYEQYF.

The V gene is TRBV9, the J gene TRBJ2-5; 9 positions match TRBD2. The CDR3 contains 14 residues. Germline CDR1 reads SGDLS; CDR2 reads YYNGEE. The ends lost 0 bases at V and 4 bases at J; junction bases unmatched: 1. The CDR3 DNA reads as TGTGCCAGCAGCGTAGAACTAGCGGGAGAGACCCAGTACTTC. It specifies CASSVELAGETQYF.

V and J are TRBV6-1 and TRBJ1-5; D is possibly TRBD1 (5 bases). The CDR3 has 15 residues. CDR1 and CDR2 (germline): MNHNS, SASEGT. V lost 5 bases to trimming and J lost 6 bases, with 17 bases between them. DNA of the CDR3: TGTGCCAGCAGTCATCTCGGGGGGGGGAGTCAGCCCCAGCATTTT. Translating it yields CASSHLGGGSQPQHF.

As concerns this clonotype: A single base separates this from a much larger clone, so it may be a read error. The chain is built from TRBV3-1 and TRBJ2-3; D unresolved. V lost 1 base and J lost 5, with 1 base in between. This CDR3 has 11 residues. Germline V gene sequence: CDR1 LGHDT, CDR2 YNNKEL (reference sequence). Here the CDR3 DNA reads TGTGCCAGCAGCCAAGTAGATACGCAGTATTTT. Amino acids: CASSQVDTQYF.

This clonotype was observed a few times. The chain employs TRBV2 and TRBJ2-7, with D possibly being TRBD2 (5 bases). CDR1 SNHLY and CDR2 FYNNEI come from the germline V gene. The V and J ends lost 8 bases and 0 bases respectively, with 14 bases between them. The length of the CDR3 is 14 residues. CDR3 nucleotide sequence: TGTGCCAGCGACCGACAAGGGAGCTCCTACGAGCAGTACTTC. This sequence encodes CASDRQGSSYEQYF.

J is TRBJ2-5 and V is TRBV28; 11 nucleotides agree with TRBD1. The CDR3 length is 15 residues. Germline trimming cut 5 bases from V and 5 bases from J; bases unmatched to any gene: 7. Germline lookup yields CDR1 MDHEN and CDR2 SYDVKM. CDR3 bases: TGTGCCAGCAGTCAACGGGACAGGGGGTTGGAGACCCAGTACTTC. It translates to CASSQRDRGLETQYF.

The DNA for the CDR3 is TGTGCCAGCAGCCGACATTTTAGCGGGAAGGGCTCCTACAATGAGCAGTTCTTC. It yields the protein CASSRHFSGKGSYNEQFF. The chain uses TRBV11-2 and TRBJ2-1; TRBD2 aligns across 8 bases. The germline V gene encodes CDR1 SGHAT and CDR2 FQNNGV. With 5 bases clipped from V and 0 bases from J, the junction kept 12 bases outside the gene matches. The CDR3 is 18 amino acids.

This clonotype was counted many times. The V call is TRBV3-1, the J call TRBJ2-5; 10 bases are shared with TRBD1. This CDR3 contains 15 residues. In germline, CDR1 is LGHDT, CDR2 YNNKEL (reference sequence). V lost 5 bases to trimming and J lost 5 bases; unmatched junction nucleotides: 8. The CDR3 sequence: CASSFTGTGDETQYF. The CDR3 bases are TGTGCCAGCAGCTTTACCGGGACAGGGGATGAGACCCAGTACTTC.

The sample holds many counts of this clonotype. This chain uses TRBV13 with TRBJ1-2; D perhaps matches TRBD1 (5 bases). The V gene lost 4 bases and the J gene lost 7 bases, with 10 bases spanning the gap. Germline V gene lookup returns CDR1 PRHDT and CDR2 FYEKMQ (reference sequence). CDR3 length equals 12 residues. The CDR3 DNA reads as TGTGCCAGCAGCTCAGGGATTGGTGGCTACACCTTC. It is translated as CASSSGIGGYTF.

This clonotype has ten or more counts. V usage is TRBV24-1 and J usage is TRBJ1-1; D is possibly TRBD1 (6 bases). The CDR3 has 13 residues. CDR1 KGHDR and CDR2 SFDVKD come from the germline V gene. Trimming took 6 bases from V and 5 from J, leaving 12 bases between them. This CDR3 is CATSLSGVTEAFF. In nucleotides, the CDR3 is TGTGCCACCAGTCTTTCAGGGGTTACTGAAGCTTTCTTT.

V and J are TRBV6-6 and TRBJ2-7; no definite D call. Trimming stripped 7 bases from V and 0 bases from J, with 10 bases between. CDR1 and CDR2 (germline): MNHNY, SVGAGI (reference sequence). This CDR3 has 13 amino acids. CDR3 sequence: CASTLQTSYEQYF. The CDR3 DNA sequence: TGTGCCAGCACCCTACAAACCTCCTACGAGCAGTACTTC.

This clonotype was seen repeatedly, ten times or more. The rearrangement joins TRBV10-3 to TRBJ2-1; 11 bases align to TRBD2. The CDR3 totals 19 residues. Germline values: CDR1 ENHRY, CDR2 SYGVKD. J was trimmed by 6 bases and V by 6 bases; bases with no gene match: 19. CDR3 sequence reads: CAIRPRLAGRLGNGNEQFF. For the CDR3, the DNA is TGTGCCATCAGGCCGAGACTAGCGGGAAGGCTAGGGAATGGCAATGAGCAGTTCTTC.

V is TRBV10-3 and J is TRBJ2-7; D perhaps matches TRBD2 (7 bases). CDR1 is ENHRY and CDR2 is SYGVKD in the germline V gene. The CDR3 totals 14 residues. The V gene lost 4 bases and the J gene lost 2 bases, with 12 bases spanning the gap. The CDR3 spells CAISGGGGAYEQYF. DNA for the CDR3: TGTGCCATCAGTGGGGGGGGCGGGGCCTACGAGCAGTACTTC.

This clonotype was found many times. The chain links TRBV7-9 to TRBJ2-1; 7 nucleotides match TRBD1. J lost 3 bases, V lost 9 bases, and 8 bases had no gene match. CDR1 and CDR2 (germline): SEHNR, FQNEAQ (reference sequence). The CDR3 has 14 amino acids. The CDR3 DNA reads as TGTGCCAGTCAGGGGGAGTCAGGCTACAATGAGCAGTTCTTC. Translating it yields CASQGESGYNEQFF.

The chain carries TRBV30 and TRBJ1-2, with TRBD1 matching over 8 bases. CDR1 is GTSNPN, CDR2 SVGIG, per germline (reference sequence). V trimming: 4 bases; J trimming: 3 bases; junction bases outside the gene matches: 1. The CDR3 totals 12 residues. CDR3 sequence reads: CAWKQGDYGYTF. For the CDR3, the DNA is TGTGCCTGGAAACAGGGGGACTATGGCTACACCTTC.

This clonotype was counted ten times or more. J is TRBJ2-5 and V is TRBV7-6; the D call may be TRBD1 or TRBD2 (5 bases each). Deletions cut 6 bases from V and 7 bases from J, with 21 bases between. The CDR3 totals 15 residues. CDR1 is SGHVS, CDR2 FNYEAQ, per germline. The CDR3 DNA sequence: TGTGCCAGCAGTCCATCTTATGAAGGGACGGGGACCCAGTACTTC. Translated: CASSPSYEGTGTQYF.

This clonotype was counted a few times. In DNA, the CDR3 is TGCAGTGCTAGAGATATACGGGACCCGAGGGACTATGGCTACACCTTC. Translation gives CSARDIRDPRDYGYTF. The rearrangement uses TRBV20-1 and TRBJ1-2, with a possible D match to TRBD1 (5 bases). The length of the CDR3 is 16 residues. Between the trimmed V and J ends, which lost 0 bases and 3 bases, there was a span of 17 bases. Germline-derived CDR1 and CDR2 are DFQATT and SNEGSKA (reference sequence).

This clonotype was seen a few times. The CDR3: CSALDRASTDTQYF. For the CDR3, the DNA is TGCAGTGCCCTCGACAGGGCTAGCACAGATACGCAGTATTTT. This chain uses TRBV20-1 with TRBJ2-3; TRBD1 agrees at 7 bases. The CDR3 totals 14 residues. CDR1 and CDR2 (germline): DFQATT, SNEGSKA (reference sequence). Trimming removed 6 bases from V and 0 bases from J; junction bases left unmatched: 6.

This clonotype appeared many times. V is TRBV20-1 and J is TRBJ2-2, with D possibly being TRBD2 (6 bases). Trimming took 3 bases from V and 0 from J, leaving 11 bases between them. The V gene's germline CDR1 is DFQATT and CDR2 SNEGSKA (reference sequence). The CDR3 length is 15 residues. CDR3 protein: CSARWLATNTGELFF. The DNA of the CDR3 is TGCAGTGCTAGGTGGCTAGCGACGAACACCGGGGAGCTGTTTTTT.

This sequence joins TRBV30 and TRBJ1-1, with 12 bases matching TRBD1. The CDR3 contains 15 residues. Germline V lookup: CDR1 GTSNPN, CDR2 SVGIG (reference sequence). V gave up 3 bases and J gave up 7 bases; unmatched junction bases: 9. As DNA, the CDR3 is TGTGCCTGGAGCCAAGGGACAGGGGGCTCCCGTGAAGCTTTCTTT. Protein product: CAWSQGTGGSREAFF.

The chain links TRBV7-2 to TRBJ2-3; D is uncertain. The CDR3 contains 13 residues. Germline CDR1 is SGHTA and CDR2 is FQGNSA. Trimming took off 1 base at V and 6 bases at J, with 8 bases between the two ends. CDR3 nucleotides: TGTGCCAGCAGCTTAGGCCCGTCCGATACGCAGTATTTT. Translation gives CASSLGPSDTQYF.

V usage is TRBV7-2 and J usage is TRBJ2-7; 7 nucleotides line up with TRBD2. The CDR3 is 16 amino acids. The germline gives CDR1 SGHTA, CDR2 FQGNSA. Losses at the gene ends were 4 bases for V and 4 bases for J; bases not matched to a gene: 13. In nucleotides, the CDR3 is TGTGCCAGCAGCTCCCATTCCGGGACTACTCCATACGAGCAGTACTTC. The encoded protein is CASSSHSGTTPYEQYF.

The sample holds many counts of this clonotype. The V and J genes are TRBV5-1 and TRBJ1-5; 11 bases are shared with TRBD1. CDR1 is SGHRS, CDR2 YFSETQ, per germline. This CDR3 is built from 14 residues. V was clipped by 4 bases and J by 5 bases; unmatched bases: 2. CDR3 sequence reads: CASSGGQGDQPQHF. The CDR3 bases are TGCGCCAGCAGCGGGGGACAGGGGGATCAGCCCCAGCATTTT.

The DNA for the CDR3 is TGTGCCAGCAGTTACACAGGCAGGGCCCACATTGAGGGCTACACCTTC. As protein: CASSYTGRAHIEGYTF. The V and J genes are TRBV6-5 and TRBJ1-2; the D gene is possibly TRBD1 (5 bases). The CDR3 totals 16 residues. Germline-derived CDR1 and CDR2 are MNHEY and SVGAGI. V lost 2 bases, J lost 8 bases, and 21 bases lay in between.

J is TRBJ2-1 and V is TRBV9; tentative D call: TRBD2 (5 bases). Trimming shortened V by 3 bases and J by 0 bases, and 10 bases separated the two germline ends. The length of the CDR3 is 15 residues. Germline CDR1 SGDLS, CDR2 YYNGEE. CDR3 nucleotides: TGTGCCAGCAGCGGTAGGAGGAGCTCCTACAATGAGCAGTTCTTC. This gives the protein CASSGRRSSYNEQFF.

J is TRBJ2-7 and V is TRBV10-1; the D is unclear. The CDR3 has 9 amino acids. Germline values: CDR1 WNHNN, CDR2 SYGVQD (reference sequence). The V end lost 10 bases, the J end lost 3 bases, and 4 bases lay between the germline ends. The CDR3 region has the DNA TGCGCCACCTGCTACGAGCAGTACTTC. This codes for CATCYEQYF.

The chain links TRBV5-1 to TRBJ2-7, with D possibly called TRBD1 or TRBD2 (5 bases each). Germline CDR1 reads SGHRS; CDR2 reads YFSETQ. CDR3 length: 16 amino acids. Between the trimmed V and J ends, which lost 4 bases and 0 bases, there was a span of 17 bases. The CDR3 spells CASSLTRADSSYEQYF. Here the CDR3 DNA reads TGCGCCAGCAGCCTGACGCGGGCAGACAGCTCCTACGAGCAGTACTTC.

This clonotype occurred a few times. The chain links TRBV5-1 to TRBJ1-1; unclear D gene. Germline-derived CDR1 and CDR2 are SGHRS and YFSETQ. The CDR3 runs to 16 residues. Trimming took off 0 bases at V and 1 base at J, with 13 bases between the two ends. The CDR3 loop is CASSLAPSVENTEAFF. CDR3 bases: TGCGCCAGCAGCTTGGCCCCGTCAGTTGAGAACACTGAAGCTTTCTTT.

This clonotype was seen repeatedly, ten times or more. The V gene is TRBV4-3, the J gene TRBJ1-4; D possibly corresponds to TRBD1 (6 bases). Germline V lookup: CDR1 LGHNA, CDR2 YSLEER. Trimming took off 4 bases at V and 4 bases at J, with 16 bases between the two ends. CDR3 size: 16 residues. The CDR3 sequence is CASSRAVGAINEKLFF. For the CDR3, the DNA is TGCGCCAGCAGCCGGGCCGTGGGGGCGATTAATGAAAAACTGTTTTTT.

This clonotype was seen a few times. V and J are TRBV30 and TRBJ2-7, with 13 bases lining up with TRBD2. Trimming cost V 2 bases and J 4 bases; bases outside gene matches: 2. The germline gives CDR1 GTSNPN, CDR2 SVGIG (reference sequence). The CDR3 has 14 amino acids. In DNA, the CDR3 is TGTGCCTGGAGTTGGACTAGCGGGAGATACGAGCAGTACTTC. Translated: CAWSWTSGRYEQYF. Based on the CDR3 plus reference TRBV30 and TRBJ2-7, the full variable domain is SQTIHQWPATLVQPVGSPLSLECTVEGTSNPNLYWYRQAAGRGLQLLFYSVGIGQISSEVPQNLSASRPQDRQFILSSKKLLLSDSGFYLCAWSWTSGRYEQYFGPGTRLTVT.